This T cell receptor beta chain is from a study of cytomegalovirus exposure and HLA in healthy donors. V gave up 4 bases and J gave up 7 bases; unmatched junction bases: 7. Germline V CDR1 and CDR2: SGHRS, YFSETQ. The length of the CDR3 is 14 residues. The PCR made use of 60 Vbeta and 13 Jbeta primers. Libraries were prepared by immunoSEQ multiplex PCR; TCRdb keeps only in-frame clonotypes and omits some of them. The table records tens of thousands of clones, around 80% of them present only once. This clone was seen only a few times. This TCR was sampled from a man aged 40-55 years in good health and CMV-seronegative. V is TRBV5-1 and J is TRBJ1-1; TRBD1 matches at 10 bases. The sequencing input was PBMCs. The CDR3 DNA sequence: TGCGCCAGCAGCAAAGGGACAGGGGAGGGTGAAGCTTTCTTT. Protein: CASSKGTGEGEAFF.